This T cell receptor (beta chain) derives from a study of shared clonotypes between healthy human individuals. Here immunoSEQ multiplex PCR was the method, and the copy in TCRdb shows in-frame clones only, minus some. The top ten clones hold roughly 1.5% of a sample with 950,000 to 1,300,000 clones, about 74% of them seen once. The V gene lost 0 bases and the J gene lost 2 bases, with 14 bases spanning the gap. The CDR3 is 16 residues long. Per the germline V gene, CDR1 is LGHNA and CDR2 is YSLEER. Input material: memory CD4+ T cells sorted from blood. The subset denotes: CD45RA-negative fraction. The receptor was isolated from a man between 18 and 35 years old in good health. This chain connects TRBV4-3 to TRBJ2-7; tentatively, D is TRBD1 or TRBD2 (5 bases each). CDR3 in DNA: TGCGCCAGCAGCCAAGATATCCCCGGGGCGCCCTACGAGCAGTACTTC. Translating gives CASSQDIPGAPYEQYF.